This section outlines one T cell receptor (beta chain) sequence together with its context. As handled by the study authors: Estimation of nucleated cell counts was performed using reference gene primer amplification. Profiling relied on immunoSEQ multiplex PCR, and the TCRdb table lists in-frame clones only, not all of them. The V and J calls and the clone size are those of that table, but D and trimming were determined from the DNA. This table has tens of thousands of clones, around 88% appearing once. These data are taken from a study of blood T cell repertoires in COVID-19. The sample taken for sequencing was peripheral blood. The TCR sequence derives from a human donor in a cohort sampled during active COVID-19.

CDR3 coding DNA: TGTGCCAGCTCACCACGCAAGGAGGACTATGGCTACACCTTC. Translating it yields CASSPRKEDYGYTF. V gene TRBV18 combines with J gene TRBJ1-2; D remains unclear. Trimming removed 1 base from V and 3 bases from J, with 9 bases in between. Germline CDR1 reads KGHSH; CDR2 reads LQKENI. The CDR3 has 14 residues.